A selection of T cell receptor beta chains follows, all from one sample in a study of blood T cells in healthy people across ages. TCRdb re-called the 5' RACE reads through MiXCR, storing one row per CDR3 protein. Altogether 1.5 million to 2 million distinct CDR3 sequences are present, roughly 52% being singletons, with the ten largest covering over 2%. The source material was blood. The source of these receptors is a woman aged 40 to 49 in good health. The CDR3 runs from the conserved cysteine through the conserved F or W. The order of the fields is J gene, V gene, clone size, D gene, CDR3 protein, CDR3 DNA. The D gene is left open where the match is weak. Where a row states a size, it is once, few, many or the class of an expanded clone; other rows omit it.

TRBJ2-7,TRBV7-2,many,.,CASSLGIGSYEQYF,TGTGCCAGCAGCTTAGGGATAGGATCCTACGAGCAGTACTTC
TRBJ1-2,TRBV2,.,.,CASRGEPYGYTF,TGTGCCAGCAGGGGCGAACCTTATGGCTACACCTTC
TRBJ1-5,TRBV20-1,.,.,CSARSPNRDSNQPQHF,TGCAGTGCTAGGAGCCCCAACAGGGATAGCAATCAGCCCCAGCATTTT
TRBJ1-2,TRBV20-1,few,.,CSAGRDVGYGYTF,TGCAGTGCGGGAAGAGACGTTGGCTATGGCTACACCTTC
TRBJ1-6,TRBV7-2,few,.,CASSPDLLGNSPLHF,TGTGCCAGCAGCCCCGATTTGCTGGGCAATTCACCCCTCCACTTT
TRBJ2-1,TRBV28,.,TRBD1,CASSLSQGDSYNEQFF,TGTGCCAGCAGTTTATCACAGGGGGACTCCTACAATGAGCAGTTCTTC
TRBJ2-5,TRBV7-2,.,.,CASSLGPIPGETQYF,TGTGCCAGCAGCTTGGGGCCTATCCCGGGAGAGACCCAGTACTTC
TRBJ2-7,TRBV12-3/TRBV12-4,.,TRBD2,CASSQATSGAPYEQYF,TGTGCCAGCAGTCAAGCGACTAGCGGGGCCCCCTACGAGCAGTACTTC
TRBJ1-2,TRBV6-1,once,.,CASSLSGDGRYGYTF,TGTGCCAGCAGTCTATCAGGGGATGGTCGGTATGGCTACACCTTC
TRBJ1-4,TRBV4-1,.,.,CASSQRGQSNEKLFF,TGCGCCAGCAGCCAGCGGGGGCAGTCAAATGAAAAACTGTTTTTT
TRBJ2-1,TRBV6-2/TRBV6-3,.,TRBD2,CASSTMGRGDNEQFF,TGTGCCAGCAGTACGATGGGGCGGGGGGACAATGAGCAGTTCTTC
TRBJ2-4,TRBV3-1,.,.,CASSQGHASRIQYF,TGTGCCAGCAGCCAGGGACACGCTTCCCGCATTCAGTACTTC
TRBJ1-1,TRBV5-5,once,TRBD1,CASSLGTGVFTEAFF,TGTGCCAGCAGCTTGGGGACAGGGGTTTTCACTGAAGCTTTCTTT
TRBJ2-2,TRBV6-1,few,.,CASIQGNTGELFF,TGTGCCAGCATACAGGGAAACACCGGGGAGCTGTTTTTT
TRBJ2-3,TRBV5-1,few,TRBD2,CASSPRGGTDVTQYF,TGCGCCAGCAGTCCCCGGGGGGGCACAGATGTTACGCAGTATTTT
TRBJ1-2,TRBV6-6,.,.,CASSSGSYTF,TGTGCCAGCAGTTCTGGGAGCTACACCTTC
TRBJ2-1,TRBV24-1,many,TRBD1,CATRGTGTGEQFF,TGTGCCACCAGAGGGACAGGGACTGGAGAGCAGTTCTTC
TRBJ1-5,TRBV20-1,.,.,CSASRDGINQPQHF,TGCAGTGCTAGTCGGGACGGAATAAATCAGCCCCAGCATTTT
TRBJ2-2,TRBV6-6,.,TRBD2,CASIPPGGGTGELFF,TGTGCCAGCATCCCCCCCGGGGGGGGAACCGGGGAGCTGTTTTTT
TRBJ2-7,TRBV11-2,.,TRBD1,CASSLKTGQKVNEQYF,TGTGCCAGCAGCTTAAAGACAGGGCAAAAGGTGAATGAGCAGTACTTC
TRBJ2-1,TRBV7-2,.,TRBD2,CASSLVTSGGHAFF,TGTGCCAGCAGCTTAGTTACTAGCGGGGGCCACGCGTTCTTC
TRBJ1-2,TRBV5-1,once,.,CASSLLRASEGYTF,TGCGCCAGCAGCCTACTCAGGGCCTCGGAGGGCTACACCTTC
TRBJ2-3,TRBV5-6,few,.,CASRQTPGTDTQYF,TGTGCCAGCAGGCAAACACCGGGCACAGATACGCAGTATTTT
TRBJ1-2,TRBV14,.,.,CASSQSGSNYGYTF,TGTGCCAGCAGCCAAAGCGGGTCTAACTATGGCTACACCTTC
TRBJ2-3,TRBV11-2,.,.,CASSLERTGGPDTQYF,TGTGCCAGCAGCTTAGAACGTACTGGGGGCCCAGATACGCAGTATTTT
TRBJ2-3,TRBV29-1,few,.,CSVKTGRDTQYF,TGCAGCGTTAAAACTGGACGAGATACGCAGTATTTT
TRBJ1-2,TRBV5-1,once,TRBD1,CASSLAGGQGDYGYTF,TGCGCCAGCAGCTTGGCCGGGGGGCAGGGGGACTATGGCTACACCTTC
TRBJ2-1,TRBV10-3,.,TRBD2,CAISESQGAPSGGAVNEQFF,TGTGCCATCAGTGAGTCGCAGGGGGCGCCTAGCGGGGGGGCCGTCAATGAGCAGTTCTTC
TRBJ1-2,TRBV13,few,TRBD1,CASGGAQTGVYGYTF,TGTGCCAGCGGGGGAGCCCAGACAGGGGTCTATGGCTACACCTTC
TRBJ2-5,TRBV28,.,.,CASSLTQGGNGQQYF,TGTGCCAGCAGTTTAACACAGGGAGGAAATGGTCAGCAGTACTTC
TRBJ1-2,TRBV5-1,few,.,CASSLGGDSAINYGYTF,TGCGCCAGCAGCTTGGGGGGCGACAGTGCCATTAACTATGGCTACACCTTC
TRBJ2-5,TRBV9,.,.,CASSVSSQETQYF,TGTGCCAGCAGCGTGTCCAGCCAAGAGACCCAGTACTTC
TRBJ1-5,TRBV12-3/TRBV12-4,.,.,CASSFDRTNQPQHF,TGTGCCAGCAGTTTCGACAGAACAAATCAGCCCCAGCATTTT
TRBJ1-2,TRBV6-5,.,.,CASSPLATANYGYTF,TGTGCCAGCAGTCCCTTAGCGACAGCCAACTATGGCTACACCTTC
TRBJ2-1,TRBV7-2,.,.,CASSFRRGNNEQFF,TGTGCCAGCAGCTTCAGAAGGGGGAACAATGAGCAGTTCTTC
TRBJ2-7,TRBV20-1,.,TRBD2,CSAREETGTSGGSYEQYF,TGCAGTGCTAGAGAAGAAACCGGGACTAGCGGGGGTTCCTACGAGCAGTACTTC
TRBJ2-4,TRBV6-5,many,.,CASSPTLAKNIQYF,TGTGCCAGCAGTCCGACATTAGCCAAAAACATTCAGTACTTC
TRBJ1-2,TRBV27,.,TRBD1,CASSLSQGGLSGYTF,TGTGCCAGCAGTTTATCCCAGGGGGGGCTATCCGGCTACACCTTC
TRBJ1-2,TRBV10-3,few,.,CAISESGRSYYGYTF,TGTGCCATCAGTGAGTCCGGGAGATCCTACTATGGCTACACCTTC
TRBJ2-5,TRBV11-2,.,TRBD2,CASSVTLAGLQETQYF,TGTGCCAGCAGCGTAACCCTAGCGGGCCTCCAAGAGACCCAGTACTTC
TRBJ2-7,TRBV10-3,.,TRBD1,CAVSDGQGANEQYF,TGTGCCGTCAGTGATGGACAGGGGGCTAACGAGCAGTACTTC
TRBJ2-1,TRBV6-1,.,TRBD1,CASSEAPGQGRNEQFF,TGTGCCAGCAGTGAAGCCCCGGGACAGGGCCGAAATGAGCAGTTCTTC
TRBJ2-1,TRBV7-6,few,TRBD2,CASSFWQGGSNEQFF,TGTGCCAGCAGCTTTTGGCAGGGAGGGTCCAATGAGCAGTTCTTC
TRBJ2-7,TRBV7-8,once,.,CASSLGHREYEQYF,TGTGCCAGCAGCTTAGGTCACAGGGAATACGAGCAGTACTTC
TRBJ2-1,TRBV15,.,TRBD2,CATSRASGGASDEQFF,TGTGCCACCAGCAGAGCTAGCGGGGGGGCGTCAGATGAGCAGTTCTTC
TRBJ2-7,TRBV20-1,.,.,CSARDTRGGSYEQYF,TGCAGTGCTAGAGATACGCGGGGTGGCTCCTACGAGCAGTACTTC
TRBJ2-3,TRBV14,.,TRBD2,CASSKGLAGGRAQYF,TGTGCCAGCAGCAAAGGACTAGCGGGGGGGCGAGCGCAGTATTTT
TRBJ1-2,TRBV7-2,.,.,CASSSSGSRAEWALGYTF,TGTGCCAGCAGCTCCTCAGGGAGTCGAGCGGAGTGGGCGCTTGGCTACACCTTC
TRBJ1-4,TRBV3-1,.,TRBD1,CASSLPGTGATNEKLFF,TGTGCCAGCAGCCTCCCGGGGACAGGGGCAACTAATGAAAAACTGTTTTTT
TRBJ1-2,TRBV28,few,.,CASSLGLNNYGYTF,TGTGCCAGCAGTCTAGGGCTCAATAACTATGGCTACACCTTC
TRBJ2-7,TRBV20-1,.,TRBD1,CSANPDRGPSYEQYF,TGCAGTGCTAATCCCGACAGGGGACCTTCCTACGAGCAGTACTTC
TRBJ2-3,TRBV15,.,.,CATSMPADTDTQYF,TGTGCCACCAGCATGCCGGCGGACACAGATACGCAGTATTTT
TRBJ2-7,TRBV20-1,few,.,CSAGQLRYEQYF,TGCAGTGCTGGACAGCTTCGCTACGAGCAGTACTTC
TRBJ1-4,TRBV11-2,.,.,CASSLDWGLATNEKLFF,TGTGCCAGCAGCTTAGACTGGGGTTTAGCAACTAATGAAAAACTGTTTTTT
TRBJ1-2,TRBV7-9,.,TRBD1,CASSHRDSKDYGYTF,TGTGCCAGCAGCCACCGGGACAGCAAAGACTATGGCTACACCTTC
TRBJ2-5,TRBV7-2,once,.,CASSLAQGVMETQYF,TGTGCCAGCAGCTTAGCTCAAGGCGTTATGGAGACCCAGTACTTC
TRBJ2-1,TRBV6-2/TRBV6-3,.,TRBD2,CASSFERGSYEQFF,TGTGCCAGCAGTTTCGAGCGGGGTAGCTATGAGCAGTTCTTC
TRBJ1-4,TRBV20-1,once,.,CSAERTGVNEKLFF,TGCAGTGCTGAGAGGACGGGAGTAAATGAAAAACTGTTTTTT
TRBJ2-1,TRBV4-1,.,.,CASSQAKLSPYFYNEQFF,TGCGCCAGCAGCCAAGCCAAATTAAGCCCCTATTTTTACAATGAGCAGTTCTTC
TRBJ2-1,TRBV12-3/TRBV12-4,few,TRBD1,CASSAGQAPRDEQFF,TGTGCCAGCAGTGCGGGACAGGCCCCTAGGGATGAGCAGTTCTTC